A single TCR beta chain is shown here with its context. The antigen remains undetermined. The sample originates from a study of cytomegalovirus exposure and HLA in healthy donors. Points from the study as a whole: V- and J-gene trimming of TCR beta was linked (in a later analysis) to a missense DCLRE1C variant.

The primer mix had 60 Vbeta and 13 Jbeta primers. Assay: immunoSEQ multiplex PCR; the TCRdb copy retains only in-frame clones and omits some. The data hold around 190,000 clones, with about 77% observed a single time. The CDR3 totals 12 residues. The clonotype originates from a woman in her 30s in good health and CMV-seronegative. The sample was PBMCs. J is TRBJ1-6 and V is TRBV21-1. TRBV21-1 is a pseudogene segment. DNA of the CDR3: TGTGCCACCCGCGCGGGGAATTTTGTCCTCCACTTT. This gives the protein CATRAGNFVLHF.